This TCR beta chain is drawn from a study of T-cell reconstitution after alpha-beta-depleted transplantation in children. Molecular barcoding with unique molecular identifiers was used for the TCRbeta library. TCRdb called the PCR reads again in MiXCR, with one record for every CDR3 protein. There are approximately 1,000,000 distinct CDR3 sequences in the sample; around 30% occur only once, and over 25% lies in the top ten. The germline V gene encodes CDR1 DFQATT and CDR2 SNEGSKA (reference sequence). V gave up 3 bases and J gave up 2 bases, with 14 bases separating them. The CDR3 loop spans 14 amino acids.

Material: PBMCs, mostly from graft donor cells, obtained 360 days after TCRalphabeta/CD19-depleted stem cell transplant. The sequence was obtained from a boy younger than two who had a stem cell transplant for SCID, so the T cells may come from the graft donor. J is TRBJ2-7 and V is TRBV20-1; possible D gene TRBD1, 6 bases. The CDR3 DNA follows: TGCAGTGCTAGGTCACAGGGTATAGCCTACGAGCAGTACTTC. This codes for CSARSQGIAYEQYF.